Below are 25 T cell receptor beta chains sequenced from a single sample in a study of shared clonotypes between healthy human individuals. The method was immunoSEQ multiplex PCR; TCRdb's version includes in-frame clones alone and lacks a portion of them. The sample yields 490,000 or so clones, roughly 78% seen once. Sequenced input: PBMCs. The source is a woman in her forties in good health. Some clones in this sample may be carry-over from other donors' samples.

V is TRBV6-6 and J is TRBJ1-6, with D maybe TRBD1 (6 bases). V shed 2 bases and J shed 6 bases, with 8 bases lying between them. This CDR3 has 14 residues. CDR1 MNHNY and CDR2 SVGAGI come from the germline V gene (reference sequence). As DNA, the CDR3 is TGTGCCAGCAGTTACAGGGGGGGTAATTCACCCCTCCACTTT. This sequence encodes CASSYRGGNSPLHF.

The CDR3, as DNA: TGTGCCAGCAGCTTCGACAGGGGGAGTCAGCCCCAGCATTTT. Translating it yields CASSFDRGSQPQHF. The chain links TRBV7-2 to TRBJ1-5, with 9 bases aligning to TRBD1. The germline gives CDR1 SGHTA, CDR2 FQGNSA. This CDR3 has 14 residues. With 3 bases clipped from V and 6 bases from J, the junction kept 3 bases outside the gene matches.

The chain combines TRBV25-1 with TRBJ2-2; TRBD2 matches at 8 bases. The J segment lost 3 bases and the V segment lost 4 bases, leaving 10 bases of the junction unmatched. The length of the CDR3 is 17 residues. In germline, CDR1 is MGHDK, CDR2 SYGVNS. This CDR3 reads CASSASEGAGDTGELFF. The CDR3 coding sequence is TGTGCCAGCAGTGCCTCCGAGGGAGCGGGAGACACCGGGGAGCTGTTTTTT.

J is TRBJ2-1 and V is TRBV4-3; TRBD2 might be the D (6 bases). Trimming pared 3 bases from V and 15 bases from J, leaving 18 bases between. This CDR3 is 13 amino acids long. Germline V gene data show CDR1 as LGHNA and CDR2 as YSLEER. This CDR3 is CASSQEPGSRGFF. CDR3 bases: TGCGCCAGCAGCCAGGAACCCGGGAGCCGTGGGTTCTTC.

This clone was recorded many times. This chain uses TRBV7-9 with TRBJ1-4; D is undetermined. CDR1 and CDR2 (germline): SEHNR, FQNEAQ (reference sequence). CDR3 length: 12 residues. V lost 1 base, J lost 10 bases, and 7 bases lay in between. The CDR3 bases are TGTGCCAGCAGCTTAGAGGTTGGAAAACTGTTTTTT. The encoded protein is CASSLEVGKLFF.

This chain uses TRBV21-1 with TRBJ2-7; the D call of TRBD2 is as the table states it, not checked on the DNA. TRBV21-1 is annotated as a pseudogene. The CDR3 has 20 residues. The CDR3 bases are TGTGCCAGCAGCTCAACAAAGCGTCTAGCGGAACATACGCGTATCGACGAGCAGTACTTC. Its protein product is CASSSTKRLAEHTRIDEQYF.

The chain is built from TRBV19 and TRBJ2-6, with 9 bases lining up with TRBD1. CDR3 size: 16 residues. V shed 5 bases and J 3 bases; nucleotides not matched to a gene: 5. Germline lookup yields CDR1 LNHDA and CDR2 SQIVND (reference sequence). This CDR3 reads CASSPGQGYGANVLTF. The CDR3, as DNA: TGTGCCAGTAGTCCAGGACAGGGGTATGGGGCCAACGTCCTGACTTTC.

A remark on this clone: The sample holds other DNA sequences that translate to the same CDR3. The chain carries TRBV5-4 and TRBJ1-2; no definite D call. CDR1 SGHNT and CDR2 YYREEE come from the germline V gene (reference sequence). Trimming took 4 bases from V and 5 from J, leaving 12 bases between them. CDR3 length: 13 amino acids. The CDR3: CASSQTGLYGYTF. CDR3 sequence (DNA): TGTGCCAGCAGCCAGACTGGGCTATATGGCTACACCTTC.

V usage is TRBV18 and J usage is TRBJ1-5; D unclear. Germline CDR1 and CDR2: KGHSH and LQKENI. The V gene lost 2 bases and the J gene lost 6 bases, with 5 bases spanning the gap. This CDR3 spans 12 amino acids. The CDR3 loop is CASSPGSQPQHF. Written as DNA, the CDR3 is TGTGCCAGCTCACCAGGGAGTCAGCCCCAGCATTTT.

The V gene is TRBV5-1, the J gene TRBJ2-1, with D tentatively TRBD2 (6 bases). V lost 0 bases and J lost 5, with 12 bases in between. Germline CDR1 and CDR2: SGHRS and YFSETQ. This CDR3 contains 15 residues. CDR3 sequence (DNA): TGCGCCAGCAGCTTGGCCGGGACTGGAAACAATGAGCAGTTCTTC. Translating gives CASSLAGTGNNEQFF.

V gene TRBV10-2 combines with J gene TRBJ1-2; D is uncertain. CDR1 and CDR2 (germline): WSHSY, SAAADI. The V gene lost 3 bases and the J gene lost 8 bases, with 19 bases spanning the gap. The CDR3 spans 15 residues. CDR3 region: CASSDPYELREGYTF. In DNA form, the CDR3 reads TGCGCCAGCAGTGATCCTTACGAACTCCGGGAGGGCTACACCTTC.

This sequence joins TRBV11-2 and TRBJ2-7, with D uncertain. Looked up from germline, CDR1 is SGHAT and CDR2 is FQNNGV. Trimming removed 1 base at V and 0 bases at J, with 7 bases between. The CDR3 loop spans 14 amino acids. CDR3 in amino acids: CASSLGSSSYEQYF. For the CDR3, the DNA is TGTGCCAGCAGCTTAGGTTCCAGCTCCTACGAGCAGTACTTC. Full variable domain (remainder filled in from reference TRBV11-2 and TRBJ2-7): EAGVAQSPRYKIIEKRQSVAFWCNPISGHATLYWYQQILGQGPKLLIQFQNNGVVDDSQLPKDRFSAERLKGVDSTLKIQPAKLEDSAVYLCASSLGSSSYEQYFGPGTRLTVT.

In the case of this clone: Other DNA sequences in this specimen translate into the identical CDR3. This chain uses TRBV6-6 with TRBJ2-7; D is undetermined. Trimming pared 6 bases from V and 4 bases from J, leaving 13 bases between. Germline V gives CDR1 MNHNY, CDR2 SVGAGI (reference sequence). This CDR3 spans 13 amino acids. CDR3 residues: CASRPLGAYEQYF. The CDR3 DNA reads TGTGCCAGCAGGCCCCTGGGCGCATACGAGCAGTACTTC.

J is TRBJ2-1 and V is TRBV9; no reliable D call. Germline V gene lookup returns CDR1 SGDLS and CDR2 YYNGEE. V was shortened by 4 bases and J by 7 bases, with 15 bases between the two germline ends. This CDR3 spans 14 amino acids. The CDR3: CASSPYLYSNEQFF. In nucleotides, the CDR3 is TGTGCCAGCAGCCCCTACTTATACTCTAATGAGCAGTTCTTC.

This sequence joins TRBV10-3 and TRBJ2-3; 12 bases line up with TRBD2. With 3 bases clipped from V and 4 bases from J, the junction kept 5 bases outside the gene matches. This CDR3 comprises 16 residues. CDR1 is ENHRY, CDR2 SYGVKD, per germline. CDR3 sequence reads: CAISDASGRAPDTQYF. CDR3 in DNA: TGTGCCATCAGTGACGCTAGCGGGAGGGCCCCAGATACGCAGTATTTT.

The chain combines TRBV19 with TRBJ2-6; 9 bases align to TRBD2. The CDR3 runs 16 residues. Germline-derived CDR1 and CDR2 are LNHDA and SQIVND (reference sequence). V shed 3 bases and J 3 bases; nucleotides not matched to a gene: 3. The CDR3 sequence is CASSMGTSSGANVLTF. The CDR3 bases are TGTGCCAGTAGTATGGGGACTAGCAGTGGGGCCAACGTCCTGACTTTC.

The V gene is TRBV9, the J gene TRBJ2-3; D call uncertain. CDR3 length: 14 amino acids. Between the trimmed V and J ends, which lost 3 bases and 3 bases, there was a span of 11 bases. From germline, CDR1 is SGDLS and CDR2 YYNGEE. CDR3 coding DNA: TGTGCCAGCAGCGAGACTCAAGGGACAGATACGCAGTATTTT. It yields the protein CASSETQGTDTQYF.

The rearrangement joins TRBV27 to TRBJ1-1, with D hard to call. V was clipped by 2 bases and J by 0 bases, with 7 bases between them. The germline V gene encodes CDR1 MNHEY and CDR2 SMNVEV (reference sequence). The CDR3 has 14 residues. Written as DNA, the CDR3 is TGTGCCAGCAGTTTACAGGCAATGAACACTGAAGCTTTCTTT. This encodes CASSLQAMNTEAFF.

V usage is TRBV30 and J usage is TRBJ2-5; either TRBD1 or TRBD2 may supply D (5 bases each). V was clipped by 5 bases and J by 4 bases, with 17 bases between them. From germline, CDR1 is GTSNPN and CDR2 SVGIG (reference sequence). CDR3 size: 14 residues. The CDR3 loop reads CAWAQGVVGETQYF. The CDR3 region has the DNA TGTGCCTGGGCTCAGGGAGTGGTGGGAGAGACCCAGTACTTC.

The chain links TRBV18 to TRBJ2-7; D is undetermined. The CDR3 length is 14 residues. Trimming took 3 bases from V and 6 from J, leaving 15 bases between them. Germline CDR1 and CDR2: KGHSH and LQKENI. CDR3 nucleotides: TGTGCCAGCTCACCTAGGTCTGAGGCTCGCGAGCAGTACTTC. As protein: CASSPRSEAREQYF.

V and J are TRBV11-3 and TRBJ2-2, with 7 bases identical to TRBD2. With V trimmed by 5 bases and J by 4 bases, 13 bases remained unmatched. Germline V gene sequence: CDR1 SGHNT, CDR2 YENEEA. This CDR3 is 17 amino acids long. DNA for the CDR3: TGTGCCAGCAGCCCTCGGGGCTGGGAGGGCCGCACCGGGGAGCTGTTTTTT. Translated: CASSPRGWEGRTGELFF.

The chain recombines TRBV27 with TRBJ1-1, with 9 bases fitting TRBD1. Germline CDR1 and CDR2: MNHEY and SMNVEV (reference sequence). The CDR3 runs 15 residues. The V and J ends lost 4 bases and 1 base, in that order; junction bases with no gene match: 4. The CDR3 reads CASSWGDRANTEAFF. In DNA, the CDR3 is TGTGCCAGCAGTTGGGGGGACAGGGCGAACACTGAAGCTTTCTTT.

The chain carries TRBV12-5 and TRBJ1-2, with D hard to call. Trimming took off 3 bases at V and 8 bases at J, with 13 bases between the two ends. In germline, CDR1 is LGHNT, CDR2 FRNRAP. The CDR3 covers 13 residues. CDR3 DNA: TGTGCTAGTGGTTTCGGGGTTTTGGGCGGCTACACCTTC. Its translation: CASGFGVLGGYTF.

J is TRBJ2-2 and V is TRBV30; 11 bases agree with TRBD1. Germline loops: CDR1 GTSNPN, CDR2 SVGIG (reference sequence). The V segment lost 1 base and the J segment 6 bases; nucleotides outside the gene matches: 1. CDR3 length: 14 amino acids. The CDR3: CAWSGTGGSGELFF. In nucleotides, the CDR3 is TGTGCCTGGAGTGGGACAGGGGGCTCCGGGGAGCTGTTTTTT.

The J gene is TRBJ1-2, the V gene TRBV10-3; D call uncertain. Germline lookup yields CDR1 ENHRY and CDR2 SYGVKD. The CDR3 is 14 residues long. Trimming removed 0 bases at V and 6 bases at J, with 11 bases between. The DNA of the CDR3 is TGTGCCATCAGTGAGTCGTTATTTGGTAATGGCTACACCTTC. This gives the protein CAISESLFGNGYTF.